This T cell receptor beta chain was captured by sequencing in a study of OX40 agonist ivuxolimab in advanced cancers. Assay used: immunoSEQ multiplex PCR; TCRdb lists only in-frame clones, some missing. The sample shows approximately 76,000 clones, around nine tenths of them seen only once. Germline V gives CDR1 SGDLS, CDR2 YYNGEE. The CDR3 extends over 12 amino acids. V was shortened by 2 bases and J by 8 bases, with 5 bases between the two germline ends. Sequencing was performed on CD4+ or CD8+ T cells sorted from blood, taken in a trial of the OX40 agonist ivuxolimab. The TCR comes from an adult with an advanced solid tumor such as melanoma, head and neck, liver or kidney cancer. V is TRBV9 and J is TRBJ1-6; D is uncertain. In DNA form, the CDR3 reads TGTGCCAGCAGCGTTCGGGATTCACCCCTCCACTTT. Protein: CASSVRDSPLHF.